This TCR beta chain was found in a study of immune evolution from preneoplasia to lung adenocarcinoma. Using immunoSEQ multiplex PCR, the repertoire was profiled, and TCRdb retains in-frame clones only, with some absent. The sample lists 4,500 to 7,000 clones, around 74% occurring once. Overall study results and limits: Later-stage lesions appeared to have more T cells, more diversity, less clonality.

The CDR3 runs 18 residues. Concerning this clone itself: Its antigen is currently unknown.

The receptor was isolated from a person older than 75 with lung adenocarcinoma. The rearrangement links TRBV1 to TRBJ2-4. TRBV1 is a pseudogene segment. Sequenced material: FFPE adjacent normal lung tissue. The CDR3 loop is CTSSQVKSVELAKNIQYF. CDR3 DNA: TGCACCAGCAGCCAAGTGAAATCGGTGGAACTAGCCAAAAACATTCAGTACTTC.